The source of this T cell receptor (beta chain) is a study of cytomegalovirus exposure and HLA in healthy donors. About this clone itself: Its antigen is undetermined.

The CDR3 is 15 residues long. V was clipped by 0 bases and J by 2 bases, with 8 bases between them. Germline V lookup: CDR1 MGHRA, CDR2 YSYEKL. The donors were healthy bone marrow donors. The study's findings and limits: Earlier analysis looked at TCR beta V segments, and most were productive about 87% or about 30% of the time.

A multiplex PCR was run with 60 Vbeta primers and 13 Jbeta primers. Repertoires were generated with immunoSEQ multiplex PCR, while TCRdb's copy carries only in-frame clones and drops some. The sample has 210,000 or so clones, about 83% seen once. What was sequenced was PBMCs. The sequence was collected from a human donor in good health. The chain employs TRBV4-1 and TRBJ1-3; D is unclear. CDR3 DNA sequence: TGCGCCAGCAGCCAAGAGTGGGCAGCTGGAAACACCATATATTTT. It is translated as CASSQEWAAGNTIYF.